This T cell receptor (beta chain) appears in the sequencing data of a study of cytomegalovirus exposure and HLA in healthy donors. Study-wide results and caveats: For most TCR beta V segments, an earlier analysis put the productive rate at about 87% or about 30% of the time. Analyses of presence and absence presupposed an approximately uniform sequencing depth across donors. TRBV6-2, TRBV6-3 and other indistinguishable V segments were excluded. There were several of the most significant clusters that appeared linked to common viral pathogens in a later analysis.

For this clone: Antigen: not known.

Primers: 60 Vbeta forward and 13 Jbeta reverse. The method was immunoSEQ multiplex PCR; TCRdb's version includes in-frame clones alone and lacks a portion of them. Of just over 150,000 clones in the sample, approximately 84% were seen once. There are 17 residues in the CDR3. Per germline, CDR1 SGHKS and CDR2 YYEKEE (reference sequence). V dropped 4 bases and J dropped 6; count of bases not matched to a gene: 16. The specimen sequenced was PBMCs. The chain links TRBV5-5 to TRBJ2-1; 7 bases match TRBD1. The receptor comes from a man aged 18 to 29 in good health and CMV-seropositive. The CDR3: CASSLTLGTDSANEQFF. CDR3 coding DNA: TGTGCCAGCAGCCTCACGCTAGGGACAGACAGTGCCAATGAGCAGTTCTTC.